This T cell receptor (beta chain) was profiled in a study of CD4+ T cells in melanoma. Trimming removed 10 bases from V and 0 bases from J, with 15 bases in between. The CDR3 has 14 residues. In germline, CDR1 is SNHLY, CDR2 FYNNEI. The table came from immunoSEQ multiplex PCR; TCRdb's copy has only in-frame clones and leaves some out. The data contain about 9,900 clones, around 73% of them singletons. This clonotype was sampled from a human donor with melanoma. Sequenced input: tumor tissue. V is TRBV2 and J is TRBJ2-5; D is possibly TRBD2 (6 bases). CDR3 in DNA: TGTGCCACGACCGGCCGGGGGAACCAAGAGACCCAGTACTTC. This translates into CATTGRGNQETQYF. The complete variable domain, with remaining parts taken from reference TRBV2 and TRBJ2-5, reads EPEVTQTPSHQVTQMGQEVILRCVPISNHLYFYWYRQILGQKVEFLVSFYNNEISEKSEIFDDQFSVERPDGSNFTLKIRSTKLEDSAMYFCATTGRGNQETQYFGPGTRLLVL.